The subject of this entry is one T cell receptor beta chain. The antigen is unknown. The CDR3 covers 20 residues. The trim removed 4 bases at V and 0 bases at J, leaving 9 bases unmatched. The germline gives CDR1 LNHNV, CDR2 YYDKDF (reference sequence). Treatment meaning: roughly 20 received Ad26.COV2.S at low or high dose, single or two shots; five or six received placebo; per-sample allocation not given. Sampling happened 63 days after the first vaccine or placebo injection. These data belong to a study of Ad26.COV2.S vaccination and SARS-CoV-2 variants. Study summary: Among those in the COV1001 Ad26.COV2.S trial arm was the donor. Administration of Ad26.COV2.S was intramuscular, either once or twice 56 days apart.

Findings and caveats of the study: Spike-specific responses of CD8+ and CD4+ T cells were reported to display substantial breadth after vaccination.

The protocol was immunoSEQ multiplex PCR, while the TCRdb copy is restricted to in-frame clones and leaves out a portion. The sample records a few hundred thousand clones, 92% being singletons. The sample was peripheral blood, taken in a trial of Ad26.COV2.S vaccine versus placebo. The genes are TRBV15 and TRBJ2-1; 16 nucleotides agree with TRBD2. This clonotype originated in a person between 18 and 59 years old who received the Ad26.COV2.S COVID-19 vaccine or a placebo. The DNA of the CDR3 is TGTGCCACCAGCACCCCGGGACTAGCGGGGGGGGCTAGCTCCTACAATGAGCAGTTCTTC. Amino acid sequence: CATSTPGLAGGASSYNEQFF.